This T cell receptor (beta chain) was identified in a study of T-cell reconstitution after alpha-beta-depleted transplantation in children (TCRdb year 2016). At the level of the whole study: T-cell immune reconstitution after TCRalphabeta/CD19-depleted allogeneic hematopoietic cell transplantation in children was quantitatively tracked in the study by means of TCR repertoire profiling. Beyond this particular receptor, the publication reports: The frequencies of hyperexpanded clones fell over the following months, and after one year, T-cell counts and TCRbeta diversity were mostly attributed to newly produced T cells. The high TCRbeta diversity at day 60 in some patients was ascribed to recipient T cells and intrathymic progenitors that had survived conditioning. The apparently early recovery of alphabetaT-cell counts about two months after transplant reportedly depended on only several hundred rapidly expanded clones that came from non-depleted graft cells.

The protocol used for the library was PCR. The sequencer was an Illumina HiSeq 2500. To normalize quantification of the TCRbeta repertoire, the TCR libraries were built with molecular barcoding that relied on unique molecular identifiers. Using fastp trimming at Q25 and MiXCR clonotype assembly, TCRdb reanalyzed the public sequencing data and kept in-frame beta chains. Every distinct CDR3 protein forms one entry, paired with its most common genes and DNA. The sample data list hundreds of thousands of distinct CDR3 sequences, and around 13% of these were observed just once. Clones ranked in the top ten supply roughly 0.77% of the sample. In light of the paper, this sample's treatment or condition label describes: allogeneic hematopoietic cell transplantation with graft depleted of TCRalphabeta T cells and CD19 B cells. The transplant recipients were children given TCRalphabeta/CD19-depleted allogeneic hematopoietic cell grafts.

Comments on this clonotype: No antigen is known for it. Base quality data are lacking; no much larger clone is found one base away.

According to the germline V gene, CDR1 reads MNHEY and CDR2 reads SVGEGT. V lost 5 bases and J lost 0 bases; the stretch between them is 11 bases long. Reading from cysteine to phenylalanine, the CDR3 counts 15 amino acids. CDR3 DNA only is kept here, 45 bases in frame from base 1. The specimen comprised PBMCs, sampled before TCRalphabeta/CD19-depleted stem cell transplant. The V gene is TRBV6-2 or TRBV6-3 and the J gene is TRBJ1-5, with an unclear D gene assignment. This TCR came from a girl aged 2-15 years with congenital amegakaryocytic thrombocytopenia, due to receive a stem cell transplant. Here the CDR3 is given as CASSQQSYSNQPQHF. The nucleotides read TGTGCCAGCAGTCAACAGTCATATAGCAATCAGCCCCAGCATTTT.